This TCR beta chain is from a study of metastatic and nonmetastatic thyroid tumors. The CDR3 is 15 residues long. The germline V gene has CDR1 SGHRS and CDR2 YFSETQ. Trimming stripped 3 bases from V and 5 bases from J, with 15 bases between. Thyroid surgery took place with no prior treatment in any patient. TCRdb re-analyzed the PCR reads using MiXCR. Of about 11,000 clones listed, approximately 31% are singletons. The chain uses TRBV5-1 and TRBJ2-1, with D perhaps assigned TRBD1 or TRBD2 (5 bases each). Sequencing was performed on tumor tissue. The source of this sequence is a female donor with papillary thyroid cancer or a benign thyroid nodule (not recorded which). Some clones in this sample may be carry-over from other donors' samples. CDR3 amino acids: CASSSLEGFNNEQFF. CDR3 coding DNA: TGCGCCAGCAGCTCGTTAGAGGGGTTCAACAATGAGCAGTTCTTC.